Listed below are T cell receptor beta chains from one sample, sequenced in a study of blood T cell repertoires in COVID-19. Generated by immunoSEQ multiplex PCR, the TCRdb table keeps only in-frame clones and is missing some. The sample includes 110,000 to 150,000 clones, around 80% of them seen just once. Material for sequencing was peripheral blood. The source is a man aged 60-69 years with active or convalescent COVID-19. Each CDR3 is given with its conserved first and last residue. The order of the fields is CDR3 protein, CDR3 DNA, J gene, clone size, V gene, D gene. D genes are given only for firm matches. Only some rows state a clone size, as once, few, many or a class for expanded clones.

CASSSGYGYTF	TGTGCCAGCTCATCGGGCTATGGCTACACCTTC	TRBJ1-2	-	TRBV18	-
CASSSTSTDTQYF	TGTGCCAGCTCGTCCACTAGCACAGATACGCAGTATTTT	TRBJ2-3	-	TRBV18	-
CASSLSASGSGEQFF	TGTGCCAGCAGCTTGTCTGCGAGCGGGAGCGGTGAGCAGTTCTTC	TRBJ2-1	-	TRBV5-4	TRBD2
CASSPLSTDTQYF	TGTGCCAGCTCACCCCTTTCCACAGATACGCAGTATTTT	TRBJ2-3	-	TRBV18	-
CSVETGTEAFF	TGCAGCGTTGAAACTGGCACTGAAGCTTTCTTT	TRBJ1-1	few	TRBV29-1	-
CASSLAGLGGEKLFF	TGTGCCAGCAGCTTAGCCGGGCTCGGAGGTGAAAAACTGTTTTTT	TRBJ1-4	-	TRBV7-2	-
CASSFLGLAATRELFF	TGTGCCAGCAGTTTCTTGGGACTAGCGGCGACCAGGGAGCTGTTTTTT	TRBJ2-2	-	TRBV27	TRBD2
CASSYRLAGDLSVNEQYF	TGTGCCAGCAGCTATCGACTAGCGGGGGACCTCTCTGTGAACGAGCAGTACTTC	TRBJ2-7	-	TRBV11-3	TRBD2
CASSSPFGYTF	TGTGCCAGCAGCTCCCCGTTTGGCTACACCTTC	TRBJ1-2	-	TRBV12-1	-
CASNDRVGIQETQYF	TGTGCCAGCAACGACAGGGTAGGGATCCAAGAGACCCAGTACTTC	TRBJ2-5	-	TRBV14	TRBD1
CASSSGLPGNQPQHF	TGTGCCAGCAGCTCCGGACTCCCTGGCAATCAGCCCCAGCATTTT	TRBJ1-5	-	TRBV6-5	-
CASSVAPWGPGNEQFF	TGTGCCAGCAGCGTAGCTCCATGGGGGCCCGGTAATGAGCAGTTCTTC	TRBJ2-1	-	TRBV9	-
CASSPSLQREKLFF	TGCGCCAGCAGCCCGTCCCTGCAGCGGGAAAAACTGTTTTTT	TRBJ1-4	-	TRBV4-1	-
CSASVSGSGSNSPLHF	TGCAGTGCTAGTGTCAGCGGTTCTGGGTCAAATTCACCCCTCCACTTT	TRBJ1-6	-	TRBV20-1	-
CASSSTQGGEAFF	TGTGCCAGCAGCTCAACTCAGGGGGGTGAAGCTTTCTTT	TRBJ1-1	-	TRBV7-9	TRBD1
CAWSVGGRTPKPQHF	TGTGCCTGGAGTGTAGGGGGCAGGACCCCCAAGCCCCAGCATTTT	TRBJ1-5	-	TRBV30	TRBD1
CASSPGTDYPPLHF	TGTGCCAGCAGTCCAGGGACTGACTACCCACCCCTCCACTTT	TRBJ1-6	-	TRBV27	-
CASSRDSSYNEQFF	TGTGCCAGCAGCCGGGACTCCTCCTACAATGAGCAGTTCTTC	TRBJ2-1	-	TRBV7-2	-
CASRGVPGHTGELFF	TGCGCCAGCAGAGGGGTCCCAGGGCATACCGGGGAGCTGTTTTTT	TRBJ2-2	-	TRBV5-1	-
CASSAGTGPYEQYF	TGTGCCAGCTCCGCCGGGACAGGGCCCTACGAGCAGTACTTC	TRBJ2-7	-	TRBV18	TRBD1
CASSLMDRSGTEAFF	TGCGCCAGCAGCCTCATGGACAGGTCGGGGACTGAAGCTTTCTTT	TRBJ1-1	-	TRBV5-1	TRBD1
CASSLTATNEKLFF	TGTGCCAGCAGCTTAACAGCAACTAATGAAAAACTGTTTTTT	TRBJ1-4	few	TRBV7-8	-
CASSYPTGTGADTQYF	TGTGCCAGCAGTTACCCAACCGGGACAGGGGCAGATACGCAGTATTTT	TRBJ2-3	-	TRBV6-2/TRBV6-3	TRBD1
CASSLSGTGRTTTF	TGTGCCAGCAGCTTGTCCGGGACAGGTAGGACGACCACCTTC	TRBJ1-2	once	TRBV7-9	TRBD1
CASSPAPAGNEKLFF	TGCGCCAGCAGCCCAGCCCCGGCGGGGAATGAAAAACTGTTTTTT	TRBJ1-4	-	TRBV5-1	-
CATSDFLNYGYTF	TGTGCCACCAGTGATTTCCTTAACTATGGCTACACCTTC	TRBJ1-2	-	TRBV24-1	-
CASSPGLWETQYF	TGTGCCAGCAGCCCGGGACTTTGGGAGACCCAGTACTTC	TRBJ2-5	-	TRBV7-2	-
CASSPGQGRAGELFF	TGTGCCAGCAGCCCTGGACAGGGGAGAGCCGGGGAGCTGTTTTTT	TRBJ2-2	-	TRBV11-3	TRBD1
CAWSVGGIYSPLHF	TGTGCCTGGAGTGTGGGCGGGATTTATTCACCCCTCCACTTT	TRBJ1-6	-	TRBV30	-
CATTGQGALKSAEAFF	TGTGCCACCACGGGACAGGGGGCATTAAAGTCCGCTGAAGCTTTCTTT	TRBJ1-1	-	TRBV2	TRBD1
CASSGSVGLRDQPQHF	TGCGCCAGCAGCGGAAGTGTGGGACTTAGGGATCAGCCCCAGCATTTT	TRBJ1-5	few	TRBV5-1	-
CASSSYQGEKLFF	TGTGCCAGCAGCTCTTATCAGGGGGAAAAACTGTTTTTT	TRBJ1-4	-	TRBV7-8	-
CASSPNLVTEQFF	TGTGCCAGCAGCCCCAACCTAGTAACTGAGCAGTTCTTC	TRBJ2-1	-	TRBV11-2	-
CASSLGSYNQPQHF	TGTGCCAGCAGCTTGGGTTCTTACAATCAGCCCCAGCATTTT	TRBJ1-5	-	TRBV5-6	-
CSAIQGYGYTF	TGCAGTGCTATTCAGGGTTATGGCTACACCTTC	TRBJ1-2	-	TRBV20-1	-
CASSPHSLGAGEQETQYF	TGTGCCAGCAGTCCCCACTCCCTGGGAGCGGGAGAGCAAGAGACCCAGTACTTC	TRBJ2-5	-	TRBV27	TRBD2
CASSALAGGRETQYF	TGTGCCAGCAGCGCCCTAGCGGGAGGGCGAGAGACCCAGTACTTC	TRBJ2-5	-	TRBV9	TRBD2
CASSVTGDYGYTF	TGTGCCAGCAGTGTGACAGGGGACTATGGCTACACCTTC	TRBJ1-2	-	TRBV25-1	TRBD1
CASSLATRRVSSGANVLTF	TGTGCCAGCAGCCTCGCGACCCGCCGGGTGAGCTCTGGGGCCAACGTCCTGACTTTC	TRBJ2-6	once	TRBV3-1/TRBV3-2	-
CASSVYGGSLNEQFF	TGTGCCAGCAGCGTATATGGCGGGTCCCTCAATGAGCAGTTCTTC	TRBJ2-1	-	TRBV9	-
CASSLLAGAEGEQYF	TGTGCCAGCAGTCTACTAGCGGGGGCCGAGGGGGAGCAGTACTTC	TRBJ2-7	-	TRBV6-5	TRBD2
CASKVLAGVNEQFF	TGTGCCAGCAAAGTCCTAGCGGGAGTTAATGAGCAGTTCTTC	TRBJ2-1	-	TRBV27	TRBD2